The 17 T cell receptor beta chains below were found in one sample sequenced in a study of blood T cell repertoires in COVID-19. TCRdb keeps only in-frame clones here, not all; method: immunoSEQ multiplex PCR. The table includes about 30,000 clones, roughly 85% detected once. Sequencing was done on a sample of peripheral blood. These receptors came from a man older than 75 with active COVID-19.

The chain employs TRBV29-1 and TRBJ2-2; TRBD2 aligns across 15 bases. This CDR3 region has 16 residues. J gave up 1 base and V 8 bases, and 5 bases lay outside the gene matches. Germline values: CDR1 SQVTM, CDR2 ANQGSEA. The CDR3 coding sequence is TGCAGCCCGGGACTAGCGGGGGGCCTGAACACCGGGGAGCTGTTTTTT. Encoded protein: CSPGLAGGLNTGELFF.

This sequence joins TRBV27 and TRBJ1-5; 7 bases are shared with TRBD1. V gave up 6 bases and J gave up 7 bases; unmatched junction bases: 6. The germline V gene encodes CDR1 MNHEY and CDR2 SMNVEV (reference sequence). This CDR3 is 13 amino acids long. The CDR3 DNA sequence: TGTGCCAGCAGGAGACAGGGAGACCAGCCCCAGCATTTT. It encodes CASRRQGDQPQHF.

This chain uses TRBV2 with TRBJ1-2, with D possibly being TRBD1 (6 bases). This CDR3 has 12 residues. The germline gives CDR1 SNHLY, CDR2 FYNNEI. Trimming cost V 11 bases and J 7 bases, with 17 bases left between them. CDR3: CAGARQDSGYTF. In nucleotides, the CDR3 is TGTGCCGGGGCCCGACAGGACTCTGGCTACACCTTC.

This rearrangement joins TRBV5-5 to TRBJ2-2; TRBD2 matches at 9 bases. Germline trimming cut 4 bases from V and 1 base from J; bases unmatched to any gene: 5. Germline lookup yields CDR1 SGHKS and CDR2 YYEKEE (reference sequence). The CDR3 has 16 residues. CDR3 nucleotide sequence: TGTGCCAGCAGCCACGTAGCGGGGGAGAACACCGGGGAGCTGTTTTTT. Protein product: CASSHVAGENTGELFF. The full variable domain, in which reference TRBV5-5 and TRBJ2-2 provide the parts outside the CDR3, is DAGVTQSPTHLIKTRGQQVTLRCSPISGHKSVSWYQQVLGQGPQFIFQYYEKEERGRGNFPDRFSARQFPNYSSELNVNALLLGDSALYLCASSHVAGENTGELFFGEGSRLTVL.

In regard to this clone: Other DNA sequences from this sample encode an identical CDR3 as well. The chain recombines TRBV6-5 with TRBJ2-2; tentative D call: TRBD1 (5 bases). The germline V and J ends were trimmed by 6 bases and 1 base, with 9 bases remaining between them. Germline CDR1 and CDR2: MNHEY and SVGAGI. CDR3 size: 14 residues. The CDR3 protein is CASRNTGNTGELFF. The CDR3 coding sequence is TGTGCCAGCAGGAATACAGGGAACACCGGGGAGCTGTTTTTT.

In nucleotides, the CDR3 is TGTGCCAGCAGGTCCCGGACGGGAGCTAGCACAGATACGCAGTATTTT. It translates to CASRSRTGASTDTQYF. The chain carries TRBV5-4 and TRBJ2-3; a weak D match, TRBD2 (6 bases). The CDR3 has 16 residues. Germline assignment: CDR1 SGHNT and CDR2 YYREEE (reference sequence). Trimming took off 5 bases at V and 0 bases at J, with 16 bases between the two ends.

The chain links TRBV6-5 to TRBJ1-5; D perhaps matches TRBD1 (6 bases). Germline CDR1 reads MNHEY; CDR2 reads SVGAGI. V lost 2 bases, J lost 1 base, and 9 bases lay in between. The CDR3 consists of 15 residues. CDR3 DNA sequence: TGTGCCAGCAGTTACGACAGGTGGAGCAATCAGCCCCAGCATTTT. It translates to CASSYDRWSNQPQHF.

The rearrangement links TRBV12-3 or TRBV12-4 to TRBJ2-7; maybe TRBD2 (6 bases). The CDR3 runs to 13 residues. Trimming took off 2 bases at V and 5 bases at J, with 10 bases between the two ends. The CDR3, as DNA: TGTGCCAGCAGTTTAAGAGGGAGGCACGAGCAGTACTTC. Translation: CASSLRGRHEQYF.

The genes are TRBV5-8 and TRBJ2-1; D not resolved. CDR1 is SGHTS and CDR2 is YDEGEE in the germline V gene. This CDR3 contains 17 residues. The V and J ends lost 0 bases and 0 bases respectively, with 13 bases between them. CDR3 in DNA: TGTGCCAGCAGCTTGGAACAGCCCAAGAGCTCCTACAATGAGCAGTTCTTC. Translation: CASSLEQPKSSYNEQFF.

This clone was counted between two and nine times. This rearrangement joins TRBV10-3 to TRBJ2-5; 7 bases fit TRBD1. Looked up from germline, CDR1 is ENHRY and CDR2 is SYGVKD. V shed 5 bases and J 5 bases; nucleotides not matched to a gene: 5. The CDR3 contains 13 residues. The CDR3 spells CAISRQGWETQYF. The CDR3 coding sequence is TGTGCCATCAGTCGACAGGGTTGGGAGACCCAGTACTTC.

J is TRBJ1-4 and V is TRBV3-1 (or the pseudogene TRBV3-2); 10 bases agree with TRBD1. Germline assignment: CDR1 LGHDT and CDR2 YNNKEL (reference sequence). V shed 4 bases and J 7 bases; nucleotides not matched to a gene: 3. There are 14 residues in the CDR3. The DNA for the CDR3 is TGTGCCAGCAGCCGACAGGGGGCCAGTGAAAAACTGTTTTTT. Translation: CASSRQGASEKLFF.

This clone has a handful of counts. The chain combines TRBV4-2 with TRBJ2-1; 8 bases line up with TRBD2. V shed 0 bases, J shed 5 bases, and the junction held 9 bases outside the gene matches. The CDR3 is made up of 17 amino acids. Germline V gives CDR1 LGHNA, CDR2 YNFKEQ. The CDR3 spells CASSQEAAGAFHNEQFF. The CDR3 DNA is TGTGCCAGCAGCCAAGAGGCAGCGGGGGCCTTTCACAATGAGCAGTTCTTC.

This chain connects TRBV5-1 to TRBJ1-6; a weak D match, TRBD1 (6 bases). The CDR3 length is 13 residues. Trimming stripped 3 bases from V and 9 bases from J, with 10 bases between. Germline-derived CDR1 and CDR2 are SGHRS and YFSETQ. The CDR3 sequence: CASSSEGGSPLHF. The CDR3 nucleotides are TGCGCCAGCAGCTCAGAAGGGGGTTCACCCCTCCACTTT.

The V call is TRBV5-1, the J call TRBJ2-7; 8 bases are shared with TRBD1. The CDR3 has 14 amino acids. Germline CDR1 reads SGHRS; CDR2 reads YFSETQ. With 2 bases clipped from V and 4 bases from J, the junction kept 5 bases outside the gene matches. CDR3 loop: CASSFMTGAYEQYF. The CDR3 bases are TGCGCCAGCAGCTTTATGACAGGGGCATACGAGCAGTACTTC. Complete variable domain (other parts from reference TRBV5-1 and TRBJ2-7): KAGVTQTPRYLIKTRGQQVTLSCSPISGHRSVSWYQQTPGQGLQFLFEYFSETQRNKGNFPGRFSGRQFSNSRSEMNVSTLELGDSALYLCASSFMTGAYEQYFGPGTRLTVT.

The chain couples TRBV6-5 to TRBJ2-2; D not resolved. The CDR3 totals 15 residues. Germline CDR1 reads MNHEY; CDR2 reads SVGAGI. Between the trimmed V and J ends, which lost 5 bases and 3 bases, there was a span of 13 bases. In DNA form, the CDR3 reads TGTGCCAGCAGTCCTTTTTATCCTGACACCGGGGAGCTGTTTTTT. This translates into CASSPFYPDTGELFF.

This clone was observed once. The rearrangement uses TRBV3-1 (or the pseudogene TRBV3-2) and TRBJ1-5, with D unresolved. Germline CDR1 reads LGHDT; CDR2 reads YNNKEL (reference sequence). This CDR3 region has 15 residues. V gave up 0 bases and J gave up 6 bases, with 12 bases separating them. The CDR3 nucleotides read TGTGCCAGCAGCCAAGATTTCGGGGAATCTCAGCCCCAGCATTTT. It encodes CASSQDFGESQPQHF.

The rearrangement uses TRBV6-5 and TRBJ2-2; 11 nucleotides agree with TRBD2. Germline V gene lookup returns CDR1 MNHEY and CDR2 SVGAGI. V was pared by 0 bases and J by 6 bases, with 3 bases of the junction left unmatched. This CDR3 is built from 16 residues. In DNA form, the CDR3 reads TGTGCCAGCAGTTACTCGAGACTAGCGGGGTCCGGGGAGCTGTTTTTT. Amino acids: CASSYSRLAGSGELFF.